The sequence of this T cell receptor beta chain was determined in a study of response to subunit inactivated influenza vaccine. Ten or more counts support this clonotype. This CDR3 region has 15 residues. V was pared by 6 bases and J by 6 bases, with 8 bases of the junction left unmatched. In TCRdb, the RT-PCR reads were re-called with MiXCR into one record per CDR3 protein. The sample lists 250,000 to 350,000 distinct CDR3 sequences, around 22% occurring once. The V gene is TRBV12-3 or TRBV12-4, the J gene TRBJ2-7; TRBD2 aligns across 13 bases. The clonotype was recovered from a man aged 50 to 75 who received an inactivated influenza vaccine. The sample here was PBMCs from blood, taken less than 22 months after vaccination. The CDR3 nucleotides read TGTGCCAGCAGAAGGACTAGCGGGGGTCGTTCCGAGCAGTACTTC. Its protein is CASRRTSGGRSEQYF.